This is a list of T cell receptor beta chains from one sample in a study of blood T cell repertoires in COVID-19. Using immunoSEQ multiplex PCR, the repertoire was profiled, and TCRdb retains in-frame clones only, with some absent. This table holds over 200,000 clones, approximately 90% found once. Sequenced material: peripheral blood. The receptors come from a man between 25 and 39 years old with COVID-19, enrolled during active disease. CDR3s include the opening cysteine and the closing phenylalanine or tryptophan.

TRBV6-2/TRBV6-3 CASSQIQGSTDTQYF
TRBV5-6 CASSLQGVNTEAFF
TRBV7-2 CASSKIQGANQPQHF
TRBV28 CASTRQGANEQYF
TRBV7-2 CASSLDRGSHYEQYF
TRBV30 CAWTPGGSSYEQYF
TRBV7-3 CASSRILSTGETNTEAFF
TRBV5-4 CASSSGGGRSTDTQYF
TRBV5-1 CASSQLAGDGTDTQYF
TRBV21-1 CASSKVRGTGELFF
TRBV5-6 CASSPPGGIYYGYTF
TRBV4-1 CASSLQGENTEAFF
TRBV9 CASSASGGMGDLNEQFF
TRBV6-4 CASGKTSGDGADTQYF
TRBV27 CASRIGTGVNYGYTF
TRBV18 CASSPAPLQGDTGELFF
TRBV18 CASSPLTANTEAFF
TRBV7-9 CASSLAYWREDRGTDTQYF
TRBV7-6 CASSSPWRNTGELFF
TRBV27 CASSFGLAGSPYQETQYF
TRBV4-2 CASSQERRDTGNTIYF
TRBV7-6 CASSLDSNTEAFF
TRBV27 CASSFSSGAYTGELFF
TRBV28 CASTEGSNTEAFF
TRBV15 CATSREVVGEETQYF
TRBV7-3 CASSRGGGYEQYF
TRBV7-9 CASSLGFGGGTGTGELFF
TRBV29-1 CSVLNPHGTGSLTIYF
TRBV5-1 CASSTGATNEKLFF
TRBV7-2 CASSLWGARGYTF
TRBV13 CASSSSQGETQYF
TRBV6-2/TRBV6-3 CASSYWRHGTDTQYF
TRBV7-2 CASSLALAAGGTYEQYF
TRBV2 CASSEARSYNEKLFF
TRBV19 CASSLSGSSYNEQFF
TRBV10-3 CAISEQAGDSNQPQHF
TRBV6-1 CASSEGGGHLYTEAFF
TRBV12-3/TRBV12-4 CASSLEGSTEAFF
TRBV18 CASTELAGGPYEQYF
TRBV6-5 CASSYGGADTEAFF
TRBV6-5 CATRTGGFAFF
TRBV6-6 CASSYSGTGAIGYTF